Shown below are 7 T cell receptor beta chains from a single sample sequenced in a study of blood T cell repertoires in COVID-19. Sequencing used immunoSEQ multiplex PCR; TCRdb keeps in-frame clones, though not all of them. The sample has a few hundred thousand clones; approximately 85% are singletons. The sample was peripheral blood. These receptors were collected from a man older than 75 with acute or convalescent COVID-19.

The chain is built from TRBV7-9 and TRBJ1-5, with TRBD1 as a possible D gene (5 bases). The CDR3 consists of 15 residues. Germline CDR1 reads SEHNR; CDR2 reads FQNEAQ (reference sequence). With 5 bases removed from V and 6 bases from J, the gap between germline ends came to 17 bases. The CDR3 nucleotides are TGTGCCAGCAGCGGGGCGGTGTCCCCCAGTCAGCCCCAGCATTTT. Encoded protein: CASSGAVSPSQPQHF.

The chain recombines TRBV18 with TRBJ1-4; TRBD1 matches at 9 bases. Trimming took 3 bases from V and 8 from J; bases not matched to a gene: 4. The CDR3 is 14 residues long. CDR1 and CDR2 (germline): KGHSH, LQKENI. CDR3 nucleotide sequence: TGTGCCAGCTCACCGTGGACAGGGGCCGAAAAACTGTTTTTT. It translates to CASSPWTGAEKLFF.

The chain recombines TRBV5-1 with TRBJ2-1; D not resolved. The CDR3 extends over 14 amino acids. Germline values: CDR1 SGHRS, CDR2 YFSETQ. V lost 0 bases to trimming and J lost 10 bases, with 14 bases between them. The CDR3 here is CASSLGRHPGEQFF. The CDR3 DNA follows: TGCGCCAGCAGCTTGGGACGCCACCCAGGAGAGCAGTTCTTC.

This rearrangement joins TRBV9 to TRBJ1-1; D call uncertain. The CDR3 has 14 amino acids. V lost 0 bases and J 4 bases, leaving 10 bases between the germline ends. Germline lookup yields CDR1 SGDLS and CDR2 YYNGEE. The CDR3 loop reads CASSVDAVGTEAFF. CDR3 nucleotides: TGTGCCAGCAGCGTAGATGCGGTTGGCACTGAAGCTTTCTTT. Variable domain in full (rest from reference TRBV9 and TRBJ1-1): DSGVTQTPKHLITATGQRVTLRCSPRSGDLSVYWYQQSLDQGLQFLIQYYNGEERAKGNILERFSAQQFPDLHSELNLSSLELGDSALYFCASSVDAVGTEAFFGQGTRLTVV.

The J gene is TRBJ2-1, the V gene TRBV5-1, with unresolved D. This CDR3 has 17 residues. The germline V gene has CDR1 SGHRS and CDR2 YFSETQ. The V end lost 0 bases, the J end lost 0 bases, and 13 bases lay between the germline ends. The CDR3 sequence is CASSLASARSSYNEQFF. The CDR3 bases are TGCGCCAGCAGCTTGGCGTCAGCCCGGAGCTCCTACAATGAGCAGTTCTTC.

Written as DNA, the CDR3 is TGTGCCAGCTGCCCTAGTAGCGGGGGGGGTGCAGATACGCAGTATTTT. It translates to CASCPSSGGGADTQYF. The chain employs TRBV28 and TRBJ2-3; TRBD2 agrees at 11 bases. Looked up from germline, CDR1 is MDHEN and CDR2 is SYDVKM. J gave up 4 bases and V 8 bases, and 11 bases lay outside the gene matches. This CDR3 has 16 amino acids.

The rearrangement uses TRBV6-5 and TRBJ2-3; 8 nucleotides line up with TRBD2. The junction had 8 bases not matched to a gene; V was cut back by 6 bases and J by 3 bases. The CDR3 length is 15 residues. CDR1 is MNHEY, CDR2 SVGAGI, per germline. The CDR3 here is CASRRAGAGTDTQYF. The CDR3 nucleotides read TGTGCCAGCAGAAGAGCGGGGGCGGGGACAGATACGCAGTATTTT.